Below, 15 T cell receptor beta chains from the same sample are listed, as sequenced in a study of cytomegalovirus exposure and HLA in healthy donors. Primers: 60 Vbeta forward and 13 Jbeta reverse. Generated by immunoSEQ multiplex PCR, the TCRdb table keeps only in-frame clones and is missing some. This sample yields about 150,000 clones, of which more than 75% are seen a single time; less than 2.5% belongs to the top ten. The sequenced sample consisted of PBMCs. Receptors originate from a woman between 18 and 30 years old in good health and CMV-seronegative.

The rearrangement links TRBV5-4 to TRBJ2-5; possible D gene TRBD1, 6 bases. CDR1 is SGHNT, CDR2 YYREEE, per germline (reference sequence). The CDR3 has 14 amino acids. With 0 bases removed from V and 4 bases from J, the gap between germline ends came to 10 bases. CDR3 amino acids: CASSLVGAVETQYF. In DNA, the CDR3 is TGTGCCAGCAGCTTGGTGGGGGCAGTAGAGACCCAGTACTTC.

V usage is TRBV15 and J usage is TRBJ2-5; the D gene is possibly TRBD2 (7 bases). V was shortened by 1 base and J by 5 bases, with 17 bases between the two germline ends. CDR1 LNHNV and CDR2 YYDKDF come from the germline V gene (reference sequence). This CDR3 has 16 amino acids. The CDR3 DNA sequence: TGTGCCACCAGCAGAGGAGGGAAGGGGGGGAGGGAGACCCAGTACTTC. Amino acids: CATSRGGKGGRETQYF.

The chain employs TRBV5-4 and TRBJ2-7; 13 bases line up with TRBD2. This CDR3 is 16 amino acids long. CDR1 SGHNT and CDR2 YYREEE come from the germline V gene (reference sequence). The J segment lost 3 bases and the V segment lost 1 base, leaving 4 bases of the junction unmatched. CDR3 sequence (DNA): TGTGCCAGCAGCTTGCGGACTAGCGGGAGATACTACGAGCAGTACTTC. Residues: CASSLRTSGRYYEQYF.

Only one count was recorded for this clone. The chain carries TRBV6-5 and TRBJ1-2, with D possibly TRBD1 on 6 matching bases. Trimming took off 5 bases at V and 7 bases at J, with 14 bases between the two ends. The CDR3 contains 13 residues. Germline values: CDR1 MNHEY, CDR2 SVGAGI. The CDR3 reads CASSLETGLGYTF. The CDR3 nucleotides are TGTGCCAGCAGTCTTGAAACAGGGCTTGGCTACACCTTC.

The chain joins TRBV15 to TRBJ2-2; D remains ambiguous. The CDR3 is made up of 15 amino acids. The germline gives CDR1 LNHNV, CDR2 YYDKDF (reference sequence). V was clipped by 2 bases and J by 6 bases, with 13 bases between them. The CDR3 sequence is CATSRIDGFPGELFF. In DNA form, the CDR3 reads TGTGCCACCAGCAGAATCGACGGGTTCCCCGGGGAGCTGTTTTTT.

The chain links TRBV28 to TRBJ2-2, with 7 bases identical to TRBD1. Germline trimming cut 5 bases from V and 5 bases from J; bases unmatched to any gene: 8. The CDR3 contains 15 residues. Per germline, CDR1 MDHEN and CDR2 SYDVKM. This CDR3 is CASSQMRGHTGELFF. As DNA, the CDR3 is TGTGCCAGCAGTCAAATGAGGGGGCATACCGGGGAGCTGTTTTTT.

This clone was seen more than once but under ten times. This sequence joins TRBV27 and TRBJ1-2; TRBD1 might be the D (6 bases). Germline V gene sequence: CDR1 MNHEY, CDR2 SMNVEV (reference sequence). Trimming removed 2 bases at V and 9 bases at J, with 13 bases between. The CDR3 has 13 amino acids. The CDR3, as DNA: TGTGCCAGCAGTTTACAGGGAGGGGGAAGCTACACCTTC. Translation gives CASSLQGGGSYTF.

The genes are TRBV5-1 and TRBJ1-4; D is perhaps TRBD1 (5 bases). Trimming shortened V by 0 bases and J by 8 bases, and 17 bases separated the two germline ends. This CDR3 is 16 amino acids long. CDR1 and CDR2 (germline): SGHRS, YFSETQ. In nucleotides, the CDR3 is TGCGCCAGCAGCTTGGGCCGTCTTGGGGCCCGGGAAAAACTGTTTTTT. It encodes CASSLGRLGAREKLFF.

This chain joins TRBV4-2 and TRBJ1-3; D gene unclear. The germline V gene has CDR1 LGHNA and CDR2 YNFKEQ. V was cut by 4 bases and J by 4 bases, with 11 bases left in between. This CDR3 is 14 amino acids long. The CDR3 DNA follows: TGTGCCAGCAGCCCCCGCACTGTCGGAAACACCATATATTTT. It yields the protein CASSPRTVGNTIYF.

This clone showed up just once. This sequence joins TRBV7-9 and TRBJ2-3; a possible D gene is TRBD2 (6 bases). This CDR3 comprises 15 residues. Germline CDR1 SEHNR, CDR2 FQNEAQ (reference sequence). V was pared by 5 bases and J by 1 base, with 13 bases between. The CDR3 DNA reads TGTGCCAGCAGCGACGGGGGAGGTGGCACAGATACGCAGTATTTT. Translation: CASSDGGGGTDTQYF.

CDR3 region: CASSLQGIYEQYF. CDR3 sequence (DNA): TGTGCCAGCAGCCTACAGGGGATCTACGAGCAGTACTTC. The chain couples TRBV7-9 to TRBJ2-7; 7 bases fit TRBD1. The junction had 4 bases not matched to a gene; V was cut back by 5 bases and J by 3 bases. Germline lookup yields CDR1 SEHNR and CDR2 FQNEAQ (reference sequence). The CDR3 consists of 13 residues.

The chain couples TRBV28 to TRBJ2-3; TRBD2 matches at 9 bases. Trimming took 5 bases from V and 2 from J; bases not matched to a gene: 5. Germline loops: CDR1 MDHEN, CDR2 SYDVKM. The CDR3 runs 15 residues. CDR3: CASSPSGRTTDTQYF. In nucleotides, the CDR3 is TGTGCCAGCAGTCCAAGCGGGAGGACCACAGATACGCAGTATTTT.

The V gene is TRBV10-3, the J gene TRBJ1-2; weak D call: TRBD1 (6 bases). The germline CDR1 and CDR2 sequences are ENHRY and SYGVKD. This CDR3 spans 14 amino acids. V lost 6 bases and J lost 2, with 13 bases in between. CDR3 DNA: TGTGCCATCAGGGGGCTCCAGGGGAACTATGGCTACACCTTC. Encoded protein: CAIRGLQGNYGYTF.

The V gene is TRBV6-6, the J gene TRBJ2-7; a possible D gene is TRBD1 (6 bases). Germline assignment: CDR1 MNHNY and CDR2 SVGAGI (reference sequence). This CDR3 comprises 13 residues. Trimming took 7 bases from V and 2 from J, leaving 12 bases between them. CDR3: CASTGDNTYEQYF. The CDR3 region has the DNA TGTGCCAGCACCGGGGACAATACCTACGAGCAGTACTTC.

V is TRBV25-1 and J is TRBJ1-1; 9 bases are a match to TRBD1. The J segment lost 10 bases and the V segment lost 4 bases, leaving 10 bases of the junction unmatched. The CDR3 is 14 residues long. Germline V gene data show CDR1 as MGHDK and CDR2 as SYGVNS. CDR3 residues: CASSAGWTGDGAFF. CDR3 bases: TGTGCCAGCAGTGCTGGGTGGACAGGGGATGGAGCTTTCTTT.